The T cell receptor (beta chain) under discussion was sequenced for a study of cytomegalovirus exposure and HLA in healthy donors. General study results and limits: Many donors carried some public TCRs, although rarity characterized most TCR sequences. Later on, a genetic analysis was performed. It linked a missense variant in DCLRE1C with V- and J-gene trimming of TCR beta. Within an earlier analysis, most TCR beta V segments proved productive either about 90% or about 30% of the time.

A note on this clone: The antigen remains unidentified.

PCR was performed using 60 Vbeta and 13 Jbeta primers. Per the authors' pipeline: About 11 million shared chains were among the roughly 80 million unique TCR beta chains that a later analysis counted. Data came from immunoSEQ multiplex PCR; TCRdb stores just in-frame clones and leaves some out. V, J and clone size were drawn from that table, and D and trimming were deduced from the DNA. The sample holds more than 150,000 clones, nearly 80% seen once. Sequenced sample: PBMCs. The sequence was collected from a woman in her 30s in good health and CMV-seropositive.

CDR3 in amino acids: CAIKPNPSGGYLTDTQYF. CDR3 nucleotides: TGTGCCATCAAACCTAACCCGAGCGGGGGGTACCTCACAGATACGCAGTATTTT. The chain has TRBV10-3 and TRBJ2-3; the match to TRBD2 covers 9 bases. The CDR3 length is 18 residues. Germline V gene data show CDR1 as ENHRY and CDR2 as SYGVKD. Losses at the gene ends were 7 bases for V and 2 bases for J; bases not matched to a gene: 16.